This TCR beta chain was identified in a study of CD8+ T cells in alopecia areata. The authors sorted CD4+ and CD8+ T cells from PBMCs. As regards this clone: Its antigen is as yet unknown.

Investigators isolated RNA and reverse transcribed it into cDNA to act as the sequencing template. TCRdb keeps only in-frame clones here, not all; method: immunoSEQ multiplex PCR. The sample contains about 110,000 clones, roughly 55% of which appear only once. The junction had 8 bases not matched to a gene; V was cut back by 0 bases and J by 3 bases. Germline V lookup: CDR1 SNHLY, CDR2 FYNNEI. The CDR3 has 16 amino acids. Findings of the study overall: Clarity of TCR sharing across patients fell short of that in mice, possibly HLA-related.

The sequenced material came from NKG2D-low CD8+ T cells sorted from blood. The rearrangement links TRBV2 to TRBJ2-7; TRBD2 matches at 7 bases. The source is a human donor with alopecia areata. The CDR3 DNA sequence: TGTGCCAGCAGTGAAGCGCTGGCTAGCGGCCACTACGAGCAGTACTTC. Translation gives CASSEALASGHYEQYF.